This is a list of T cell receptor beta chains from one sample in a study of radiation and T cells in renal cell carcinoma. Assay used: immunoSEQ multiplex PCR; TCRdb lists only in-frame clones, some missing. The data hold about 86,000 clones, with over 80% observed a single time. Sequenced material: blood, taken from a patient whose treatment included radiotherapy and nephrectomy. The receptors were gathered from a man aged 45-65 years with renal cell carcinoma. CDR3s include the opening cysteine and the closing phenylalanine or tryptophan. The D gene is left open where the match is weak. Size is omitted from some rows. Given values are once, few, many or a class for expanded clones.

j_gene | v_gene | abundance | d_gene | CDR3aa | CDR3nt
TRBJ2-3 | TRBV5-6 | . | TRBD2 | CASSRTSDTQYF | TGTGCCAGCAGCCGGACTAGCGATACGCAGTATTTT
TRBJ2-2 | TRBV5-1 | . | . | CASSFITGIGELFF | TGCGCCAGCAGCTTTATTACAGGGATCGGGGAGCTGTTTTTT
TRBJ1-5 | TRBV28 | once | . | CASRGANQPQHF | TGTGCCAGCAGAGGGGCAAATCAGCCCCAGCATTTT
TRBJ1-5 | TRBV7-2 | . | . | CASSLRGGNQPQHF | TGTGCCAGCAGCTTAAGGGGTGGCAATCAGCCCCAGCATTTT
TRBJ2-3 | TRBV13 | . | . | CASSSPDGRDTQYF | TGTGCCAGCAGCTCACCCGACGGGCGGGATACGCAGTATTTT
TRBJ2-5 | TRBV5-1 | . | TRBD1 | CASSPLELQGVAYWEQETQYF | TGCGCCAGCAGCCCCCTGGAGCTACAGGGGGTAGCATACTGGGAACAAGAGACCCAGTACTTC
TRBJ2-1 | TRBV5-1 | . | TRBD2 | CASSRTSGNNEQFF | TGCGCCAGCAGCCGGACTAGCGGAAACAATGAGCAGTTCTTC
TRBJ2-7 | TRBV5-1 | . | TRBD1 | CASSIGSGQGTPYEQYF | TGCGCCAGCAGCATCGGGTCCGGACAGGGGACTCCCTACGAGCAGTACTTC
TRBJ1-2 | TRBV28 | . | TRBD1 | CASRTGPNYGYTF | TGTGCCAGCCGGACAGGCCCGAACTATGGCTACACCTTC
TRBJ1-2 | TRBV6-5 | . | . | CASSQTTEGGYTF | TGTGCCAGCAGTCAAACCACCGAGGGTGGCTACACCTTC
TRBJ2-5 | TRBV5-6 | . | . | CASRGSNQETQYF | TGTGCCAGCAGAGGGAGCAACCAAGAGACCCAGTACTTC
TRBJ1-1 | TRBV7-9 | . | . | CASSLVVGGTEAFF | TGTGCCAGCAGCTTAGTAGTCGGGGGGACTGAAGCTTTCTTT